This is a list of T cell receptor beta chains from one sample in a study of shared clonotypes between healthy human individuals. This table comes from immunoSEQ multiplex PCR, and its TCRdb copy is limited to in-frame clones, with some not included. The table lists around 2.1 million clones, approximately 94% of them singletons, with roughly 1.8% in the top ten. Sequencing input: naive CD8+ T cells from PBMCs. All receptors derive from a man younger than 30 in good health. Some clones in this sample may be carry-over from other donors' samples. CDR3s include the opening cysteine and the closing phenylalanine or tryptophan. Fields, in order: CDR3 DNA, CDR3 protein, D gene, clone size, V gene, J gene. The D gene is left open where the match is weak. The size entry is marked missing in some rows and otherwise reads once, few, many or a size class.

DNA: TGTGCCAGCAGTTTTTTCAGGGGGGATCAGCCCCAGCATTTT
CDR3: CASSFFRGDQPQHF
D: TRBD1
size: once
V: TRBV27
J: TRBJ1-5

DNA: TGTGCCAGCTCGGACAGTCAGCCCCAGCATTTT
CDR3: CASSDSQPQHF
D: NA
size: NA
V: TRBV19
J: TRBJ1-5

DNA: TGTGCCAGCAGTGGGCGGGAGGGACAGGGTCCGGCGCAAGAGACCCAGTACTTC
CDR3: CASSGREGQGPAQETQYF
D: NA
size: NA
V: TRBV2
J: TRBJ2-5

DNA: TGTGCCAGCCAAACAGGGACGGCTGGAAACACCATATATTTT
CDR3: CASQTGTAGNTIYF
D: NA
size: NA
V: TRBV7-9
J: TRBJ1-3

DNA: TGTGCCAGCAGCATTGGGTCCACTGAAGCTTTCTTT
CDR3: CASSIGSTEAFF
D: NA
size: few
V: TRBV7-9
J: TRBJ1-1

DNA: TGTGCCAGCAGCTTAACTTACGCAGGGGGGCACCTTAATCAGCCCCAGCATTTT
CDR3: CASSLTYAGGHLNQPQHF
D: TRBD1
size: NA
V: TRBV7-2
J: TRBJ1-5

DNA: TGTGCCAGCAACGAACTAGCGTCCTCCTACGAGCAGTACTTC
CDR3: CASNELASSYEQYF
D: TRBD2
size: NA
V: TRBV27
J: TRBJ2-7

DNA: TGTGCCAGCAGTTTTGGAAGGGGTAGCAATCAGCCCCAGCATTTT
CDR3: CASSFGRGSNQPQHF
D: NA
size: once
V: TRBV27
J: TRBJ1-5

DNA: TGTGCCAGCAGTTTGGACTTTAGCAATCAGCCCCAGCATTTT
CDR3: CASSLDFSNQPQHF
D: NA
size: few
V: TRBV28
J: TRBJ1-5

DNA: TGCGCCAGCAGCTCACTACAGGGGGCCGCCACAGATACGCAGTATTTT
CDR3: CASSSLQGAATDTQYF
D: TRBD1
size: NA
V: TRBV5-1
J: TRBJ2-3

DNA: TGTGCCAGCCTCCCGGAGAGGGGGTTGAACTATGGCTACACCTTC
CDR3: CASLPERGLNYGYTF
D: NA
size: NA
V: TRBV19
J: TRBJ1-2

DNA: TGCAGCGTCCAGACGGCAATGAGTGCTGAAGCTTTCTTT
CDR3: CSVQTAMSAEAFF
D: NA
size: NA
V: TRBV29-1
J: TRBJ1-1

DNA: TGCAGCGTAAGGGGGGGCGCCGAGCAGTACTTC
CDR3: CSVRGGAEQYF
D: NA
size: NA
V: TRBV29-1
J: TRBJ2-7

DNA: TGTGCCAGCAGCCAAGGCCGACTAGTCGGTGAGCAGTTCTTC
CDR3: CASSQGRLVGEQFF
D: NA
size: NA
V: TRBV4-2
J: TRBJ2-1

DNA: TGTGCCAGCGGCTTCAGGGCAACTAATGAAAAACTGTTTTTT
CDR3: CASGFRATNEKLFF
D: NA
size: NA
V: TRBV27
J: TRBJ1-4

DNA: TGTGCCAGCAGCCATATGGGCGACCCGGGACTAGCGGGTCCCGAGGATCAAGAGACCCAGTACTTC
CDR3: CASSHMGDPGLAGPEDQETQYF
D: TRBD2
size: once
V: TRBV7-6
J: TRBJ2-5

DNA: TGTGCCAGCAGTCTCCGGGACAGGGTAGCCTACGAGCAGTACTTC
CDR3: CASSLRDRVAYEQYF
D: TRBD1
size: NA
V: TRBV27
J: TRBJ2-7

DNA: TGTGCCAGTAGTCTCCAGGGTACAATCTACGAGCAGTACTTC
CDR3: CASSLQGTIYEQYF
D: NA
size: NA
V: TRBV19
J: TRBJ2-7

DNA: TGCAGCGTTGCCGGGACAGGCTCCTACGAGCAGTACTTC
CDR3: CSVAGTGSYEQYF
D: TRBD1
size: NA
V: TRBV29-1
J: TRBJ2-7

DNA: TGTGCCAGCATCGGTCGCAGGGTGAACACTGAAGCTTTCTTT
CDR3: CASIGRRVNTEAFF
D: NA
size: NA
V: TRBV2
J: TRBJ1-1

DNA: TGTGCCAGCAGTTACTCTGAGAGACCCCACGAGCAGTACTTC
CDR3: CASSYSERPHEQYF
D: NA
size: once
V: TRBV6-6
J: TRBJ2-7

DNA: TGTGCCAGCAGCCCATCGGGGACAGGCATACCTAGCACAGATACGCAGTATTTT
CDR3: CASSPSGTGIPSTDTQYF
D: TRBD1
size: NA
V: TRBV7-9
J: TRBJ2-3

DNA: TGTGCCAGCCAGGGGGTCTATGGCTACACCTTC
CDR3: CASQGVYGYTF
D: TRBD1
size: NA
V: TRBV25-1
J: TRBJ1-2

DNA: TGTGCCAGCAGTTTCGCGGGCGGTAATCAGCCCCAGCATTTT
CDR3: CASSFAGGNQPQHF
D: NA
size: NA
V: TRBV27
J: TRBJ1-5

DNA: TGTGCCAGCAGCTTGAGAGAAAATCAGCCCCAGCATTTT
CDR3: CASSLRENQPQHF
D: NA
size: NA
V: TRBV5-8
J: TRBJ1-5

DNA: TGTGCCAGCAGCCCGGGCGCCAGCGGGAGAATCACCGGGGAGCTGTTTTTT
CDR3: CASSPGASGRITGELFF
D: TRBD2
size: NA
V: TRBV5-6
J: TRBJ2-2

DNA: TGTGCCAGCAGTTACTCGATAAGGAGTTTTGAAGCTTTCTTT
CDR3: CASSYSIRSFEAFF
D: NA
size: NA
V: TRBV6-5
J: TRBJ1-1

DNA: TGTGCCAGTAGTATCATGACAGGGGGCACTGAAGCTTTCTTT
CDR3: CASSIMTGGTEAFF
D: TRBD1
size: NA
V: TRBV19
J: TRBJ1-1

DNA: TGTGCCAGCAGTTACTCCGACACTGCCTACGAGCAGTACTTC
CDR3: CASSYSDTAYEQYF
D: NA
size: NA
V: TRBV6-5
J: TRBJ2-7

DNA: TGTGCCAGCAGCCAAAAGGGACTAGCGGGGTTGGGGGATACGCAGTATTTT
CDR3: CASSQKGLAGLGDTQYF
D: TRBD2
size: NA
V: TRBV5-4
J: TRBJ2-3

DNA: TGTGCCAGCTCACAAGATGACGCCACGGGAAACACCGGGGAGCTGTTTTTT
CDR3: CASSQDDATGNTGELFF
D: NA
size: NA
V: TRBV18
J: TRBJ2-2

DNA: TGTGCCAGCAGCCTCCGACTAGCGGGAAATGGTGAGCAGTTCTTC
CDR3: CASSLRLAGNGEQFF
D: TRBD2
size: NA
V: TRBV2
J: TRBJ2-1

DNA: TGTGCCAGCAGTTTCAAACAGGGGTACTACGAGCAGTACTTC
CDR3: CASSFKQGYYEQYF
D: TRBD1
size: NA
V: TRBV27
J: TRBJ2-7

DNA: TGTGCCAGTTGGAAGGGGGGGGCCTACGAGCAGTACTTC
CDR3: CASWKGGAYEQYF
D: NA
size: NA
V: TRBV6-5
J: TRBJ2-7

DNA: TGTGCCAGCAGCGGTCTAGCGGGAGGGGGTTACGAGCAGTACTTC
CDR3: CASSGLAGGGYEQYF
D: TRBD2
size: once
V: TRBV5-4
J: TRBJ2-7

DNA: TGTGCCAGCGAAGTCGACAGTTCTAGCACAGATACGCAGTATTTT
CDR3: CASEVDSSSTDTQYF
D: NA
size: NA
V: TRBV28
J: TRBJ2-3

DNA: TGTGCCAGCTCACCGCGCTTAGCGACCCAAGAGACCCAGTACTTC
CDR3: CASSPRLATQETQYF
D: NA
size: NA
V: TRBV18
J: TRBJ2-5

DNA: TGTGCCAGCCTAACAAAGGGGGGGGCCTATGGCTACACCTTC
CDR3: CASLTKGGAYGYTF
D: NA
size: NA
V: TRBV28
J: TRBJ1-2

DNA: TGTGCCAGCAGCCTAGACGTTGCAACTAATGAAAAACTGTTTTTT
CDR3: CASSLDVATNEKLFF
D: NA
size: NA
V: TRBV7-9
J: TRBJ1-4

DNA: TGCGCCAGCAGCCAAGGAGCGCCTGGCTACGGCACAGATACGCAGTATTTT
CDR3: CASSQGAPGYGTDTQYF
D: NA
size: NA
V: TRBV4-1
J: TRBJ2-3